This T cell receptor beta chain was documented in a study of PD-1 blockade in classical Hodgkin lymphoma. Time point defined: cycle 4 day 1 (C4D1), after less than seven weeks of nivolumab. With no exception, relapse followed autologous stem cell transplantation in all patients, and brentuximab vedotin exposure varied. The table came from immunoSEQ multiplex PCR; TCRdb's copy has only in-frame clones and leaves some out. This sample has some 24,000 clones, with approximately 68% found just once. The ends were cut back, 7 bases at V and 4 bases at J, with 17 bases in the middle. Germline values: CDR1 SGHRS, CDR2 YFSETQ. The CDR3 contains 14 residues.

The J gene is TRBJ1-2, the V gene TRBV5-1, with D perhaps TRBD1 (5 bases). Sequencing was performed on peripheral blood mononuclear cells (PBMCs), taken before the fourth cycle of nivolumab. The sequence derives from a human donor with classical Hodgkin lymphoma. CDR3 loop: CASHTENRPYGYTF. The CDR3 nucleotides are TGCGCCAGCCATACTGAAAACAGGCCCTATGGCTACACCTTC.